This TCR beta chain was documented in a study of CXCR3-negative and CXCR3-positive naive CD8 T cells. For the study at large: Overall TRB read output was 110 million to 150 million, and each library contained about 1.5 +/- 0.3 million reads.

UMI-labeled 5' RACE yielded the TRB cDNA libraries. Reanalyzing the 5' RACE reads, TCRdb keeps one entry per CDR3 protein, without DNA. The sample data list about 40,000 distinct CDR3 sequences. The study, taken as a whole, reports: Memory cells diverged, while naive CXCR3-positive and CXCR3-negative cells had similar TRBV-TRBJ usage. With CXCR3 expression partially decreased after cryopreservation, most assays relied on fresh PBMCs. It was found that naive subsets had comparable surface CD5, and TCR strength was inferred from TRB CDR3 properties.

In germline, CDR1 is LGHNA, CDR2 YSLEER. The CDR3 is 20 residues long. Of note for this clonotype: Its antigen is still unknown.

The sample was memory CD8+ T cells from blood. The chain joins TRBV4-3 to TRBJ2-3; absent DNA, TCRdb's TRBD1 call cannot be checked. This sequence was found in a human donor in good health. Some clones in this sample may be carry-over from other donors' samples. CDR3 residues: CASSQGLDREYISSTDTQYF.